These T cell receptor beta chains were read from a single sample in a study of T cells generated in artificial thymic organoids. TCRdb re-analysed the 5' RACE reads in MiXCR, keeping a single row per CDR3 protein. The sample includes 7,500 to 10,000 distinct CDR3 sequences, around 20% of them seen just once. Sequenced: naive CD8+ T cells from the thymus. These receptors were obtained from a human donor who gave cord blood stem cells for thymic organoid culture, a cardiac surgery patient who gave postnatal thymus, or a blood donor (not recorded which). CDR3s include the opening cysteine and the closing phenylalanine or tryptophan. The order of the fields is V gene, J gene, CDR3 protein.

v_call: TRBV29-1
j_call: TRBJ2-1
cdr3_aa: CSVEGRGGSYNEQFF

v_call: TRBV12-3/TRBV12-4
j_call: TRBJ2-1
cdr3_aa: CASSLGTSPYNEQFF

v_call: TRBV11-2
j_call: TRBJ2-7
cdr3_aa: CASSFYIYEQYF

v_call: TRBV7-9
j_call: TRBJ1-1
cdr3_aa: CASSLNTEAFF

v_call: TRBV2
j_call: TRBJ2-7
cdr3_aa: CASSVTPRGQYF

v_call: TRBV11-2
j_call: TRBJ1-3
cdr3_aa: CASSSKRTISGNTIYF

v_call: TRBV19
j_call: TRBJ2-3
cdr3_aa: CASSIGQRITDTQYF

v_call: TRBV7-2
j_call: TRBJ2-5
cdr3_aa: CASSIWTEETQYF

v_call: TRBV18
j_call: TRBJ1-4
cdr3_aa: CASSPRGQLKLFF

v_call: TRBV29-1
j_call: TRBJ1-1
cdr3_aa: CSVEVGPDMTIGNTEAFF

v_call: TRBV28
j_call: TRBJ1-4
cdr3_aa: CASSLSETRGRLQEKLFF

v_call: TRBV27
j_call: TRBJ2-1
cdr3_aa: CASSSTFGQGLYNEQFF

v_call: TRBV6-5
j_call: TRBJ2-2
cdr3_aa: CASSYDPTGELFF

v_call: TRBV7-2
j_call: TRBJ2-7
cdr3_aa: CASSSNLGPNYEQYF

v_call: TRBV30
j_call: TRBJ2-7
cdr3_aa: CAWRVGRLVRPGYEQYF

v_call: TRBV2
j_call: TRBJ1-2
cdr3_aa: CASSEDSAWAGPNYGYTF

v_call: TRBV4-1
j_call: TRBJ2-5
cdr3_aa: CASSTETGIQETQYF

v_call: TRBV7-6
j_call: TRBJ2-5
cdr3_aa: CASSLVGGVLQETQYF